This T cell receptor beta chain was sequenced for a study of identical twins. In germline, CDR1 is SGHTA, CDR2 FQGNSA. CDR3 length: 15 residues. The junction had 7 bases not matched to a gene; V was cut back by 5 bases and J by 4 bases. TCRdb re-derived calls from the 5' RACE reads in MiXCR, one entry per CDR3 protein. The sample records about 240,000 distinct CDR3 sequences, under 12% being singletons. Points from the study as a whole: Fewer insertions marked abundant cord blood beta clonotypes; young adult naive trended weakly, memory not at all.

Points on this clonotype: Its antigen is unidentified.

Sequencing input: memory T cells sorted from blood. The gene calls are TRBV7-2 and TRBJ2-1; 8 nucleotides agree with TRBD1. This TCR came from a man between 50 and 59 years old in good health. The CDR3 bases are TGTGCCAGCAGCGCAGACAGGGGAGTGTACAATGAGCAGTTCTTC. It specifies CASSADRGVYNEQFF.